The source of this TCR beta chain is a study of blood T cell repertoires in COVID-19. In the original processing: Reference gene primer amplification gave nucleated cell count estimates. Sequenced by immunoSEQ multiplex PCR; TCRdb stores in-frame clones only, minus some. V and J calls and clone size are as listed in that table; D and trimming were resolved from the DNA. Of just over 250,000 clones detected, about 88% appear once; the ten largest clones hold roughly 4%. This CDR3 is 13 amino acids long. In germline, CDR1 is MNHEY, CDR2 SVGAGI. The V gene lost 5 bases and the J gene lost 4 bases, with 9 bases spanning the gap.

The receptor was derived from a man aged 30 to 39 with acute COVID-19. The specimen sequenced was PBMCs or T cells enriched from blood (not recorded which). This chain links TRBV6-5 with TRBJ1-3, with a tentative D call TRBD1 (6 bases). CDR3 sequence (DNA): TGTGCCAGCAGTACAGGGTTCGGAAACACCATATATTTT. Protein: CASSTGFGNTIYF.